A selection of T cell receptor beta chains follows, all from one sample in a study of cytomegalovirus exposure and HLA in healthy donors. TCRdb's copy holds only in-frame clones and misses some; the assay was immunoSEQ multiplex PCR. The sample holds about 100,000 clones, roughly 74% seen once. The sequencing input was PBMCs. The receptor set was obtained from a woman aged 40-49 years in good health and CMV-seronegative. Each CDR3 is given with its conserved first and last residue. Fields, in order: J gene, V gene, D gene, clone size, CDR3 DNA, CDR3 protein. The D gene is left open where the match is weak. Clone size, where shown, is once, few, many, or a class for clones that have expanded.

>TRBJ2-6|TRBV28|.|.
TGTGCCAGCAGTGGAGGCTCTGGGGCCAACGTCCTGACTTTC
CASSGGSGANVLTF
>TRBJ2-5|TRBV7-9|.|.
TGTGCCAGCAGCTTAGCCGGGGGAGAGACCCAGTACTTC
CASSLAGGETQYF
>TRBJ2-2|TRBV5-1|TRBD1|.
TGCGCCAGCAGCTTGGGACAGGGTGGCACCGGGGAGCTGTTTTTT
CASSLGQGGTGELFF
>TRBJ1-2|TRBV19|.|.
TGTGCCACCCAACCCCTCGGGACCGGGGGGTATGGCTACACCTTC
CATQPLGTGGYGYTF
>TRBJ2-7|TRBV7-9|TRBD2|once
TGTGCCAGCAGCTCCCGTGAGGGACTAAACTACGAGCAGTACTTC
CASSSREGLNYEQYF
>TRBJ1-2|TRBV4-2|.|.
TGTGCCAGCAGCCAAGTCGGCCGGGATCTAAGAGACTACACCTTC
CASSQVGRDLRDYTF
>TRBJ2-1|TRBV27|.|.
TGTGCCAGCAGTCCAAGGACCGTCGGGGGTGAGCAGTTCTTC
CASSPRTVGGEQFF
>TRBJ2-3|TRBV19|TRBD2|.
TGTGCCAGTAGTAAGGCTAGCGGGAAGAGGGCGGATACGCAGTATTTT
CASSKASGKRADTQYF
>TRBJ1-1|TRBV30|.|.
TGTGCCTGGAGTGTACGAGAGAACACTGAAGCTTTCTTT
CAWSVRENTEAFF
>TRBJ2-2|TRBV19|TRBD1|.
TGTGCCAGTAGTAGAATCCGGACAGGGGGCATCACCGGGGAGCTGTTTTTT
CASSRIRTGGITGELFF
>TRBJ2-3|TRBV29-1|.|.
TGCAGCGTTTCTATCGCACGGGGCACAGATACGCAGTATTTT
CSVSIARGTDTQYF
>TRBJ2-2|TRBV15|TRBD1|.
TGTGCCACCAGCAGGTCTGGGACAGGGAGAACCGGGGAGCTGTTTTTT
CATSRSGTGRTGELFF
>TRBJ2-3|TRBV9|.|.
TGTGCCAGCAGCGTAGTTGGCGGGCGGACAGATACGCAGTATTTT
CASSVVGGRTDTQYF
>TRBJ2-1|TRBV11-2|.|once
TGTGCCAGCAGCTCCGAGGCGGCCCTTTGGTACAATGAGCAGTTCTTC
CASSSEAALWYNEQFF
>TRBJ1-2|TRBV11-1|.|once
TGTGCCAGCAGCCCAGGGTCGGACTATGGCTACACCTTC
CASSPGSDYGYTF
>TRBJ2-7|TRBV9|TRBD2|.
TGTGCCAGCAGCGCTAGCGGGGGCCCGGGCGAGCAGTACTTC
CASSASGGPGEQYF
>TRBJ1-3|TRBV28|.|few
TGTGCCAGCAGTTTAAACAGCCGCTCTGGAAACACCATATATTTT
CASSLNSRSGNTIYF
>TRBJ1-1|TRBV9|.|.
TGTGCCAGCAGCGTAGCGACAGTTTCGGACGTAGAAATGAACACTGAAGCTTTCTTT
CASSVATVSDVEMNTEAFF
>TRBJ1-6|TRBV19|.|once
TGTGCCAGTAGTATCGGTCAGGGGAGAGGATCACCCCTCCACTTT
CASSIGQGRGSPLHF
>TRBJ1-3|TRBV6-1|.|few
TGTGCCAGCAGTGAAGGGCCTAGCTCTGGAAACACCATATATTTT
CASSEGPSSGNTIYF
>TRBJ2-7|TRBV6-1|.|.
TGTGCCAGCAGTGCACCTCGGTCCTCCCTCTCCTACGAGCAGTACTTC
CASSAPRSSLSYEQYF
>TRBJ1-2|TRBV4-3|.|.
TGCGCCAGCAGCCAAGGGTCAGGGATTGGTGGCTACACCTTC
CASSQGSGIGGYTF
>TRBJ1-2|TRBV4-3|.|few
TGCGCCAGCAGCCAGGTGATAGGAGGAGGCTACACCTTC
CASSQVIGGGYTF
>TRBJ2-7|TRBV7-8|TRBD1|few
TGTGCCAGCAGCTTAGCGCAACAGGGGACCTACGAGCAGTACTTC
CASSLAQQGTYEQYF
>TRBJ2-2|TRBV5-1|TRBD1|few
TGCGCCAGCAACTCAGGGGGCGCGACCGGGGAGCTGTTTTTT
CASNSGGATGELFF
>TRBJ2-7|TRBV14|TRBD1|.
TGTGCCAGCAGCCAAGGACAGGGGGACTCCTACGAGCAGTACTTC
CASSQGQGDSYEQYF
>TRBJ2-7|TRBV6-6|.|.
TGTGCCAGCAGCCCGGAGGTGGGCTCCTACGAGCAGTACTTC
CASSPEVGSYEQYF
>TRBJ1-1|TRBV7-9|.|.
TGTGCCAGCAGGCCAATCCGGGACACCCTACCACATGAAGCTTTCTTT
CASRPIRDTLPHEAFF
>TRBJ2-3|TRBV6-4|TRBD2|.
TGTGCCAGCAGTGAGCGGGGGGGCACAGATACGCAGTATTTT
CASSERGGTDTQYF
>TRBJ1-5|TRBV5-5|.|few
TGTGCCAGCAGCAAGGAAGGGGTGCAGATACAGCCCCAGCATTTT
CASSKEGVQIQPQHF
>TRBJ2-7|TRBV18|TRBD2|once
TGTGCCAGCTCACCGTTAGCGGGAGCTTTCGTCGAGCAGTACTTC
CASSPLAGAFVEQYF
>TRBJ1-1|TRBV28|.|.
TGTGCCAGCAGTCCGACGGGGAACACTGAAGCTTTCTTT
CASSPTGNTEAFF
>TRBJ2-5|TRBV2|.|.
TGTGCCAGCAGTCTGGGGGGGCTGGGGGAGACCCAGTACTTC
CASSLGGLGETQYF
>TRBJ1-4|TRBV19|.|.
TGTGCCACAAATCCCCGCTACAGCCCAAATGAAAAACTGTTTTTT
CATNPRYSPNEKLFF
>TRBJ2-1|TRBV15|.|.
TGTGCCACCAGCAGGCAGGGGGGAGGCAATGAGCAGTTCTTC
CATSRQGGGNEQFF